This T cell receptor (beta chain) was profiled in a study of blood T cells in healthy people across ages. This clonotype was seen only once. The antigen remains unidentified. General study points: From one million sequenced T cells, diversity estimates were lower bounds. Naive T cell percentage showed a strong correlation with the diversity of TCR beta. Versus aged donors, long-lived donors had higher diversity and more naive CD4+ cells.

Then a second PCR, running roughly 6 to 12 cycles, was carried out with a sample-barcoded 5' primer and a J-beta primer mix. MiXCR, run by TCRdb on the 5' RACE reads, gives a single entry per CDR3 protein. Of hundreds of thousands of distinct CDR3 sequences detected, 20% to 25% appear once; the ten largest clones hold roughly 3.4%. With 7 bases clipped from V and 3 bases from J, the junction kept 11 bases outside the gene matches. The CDR3 runs to 16 residues. Germline V lookup: CDR1 SGHTA, CDR2 FQGNSA. Staff drew around 10 milliliters of peripheral blood from each donor. The chain uses TRBV7-2 and TRBJ2-1, with 8 nucleotides matching TRBD2. The sequenced sample consisted of blood. The sequence was collected from a man between 65 and 85 years old in good health. CDR3 region: CASTGGVAGLYNEQFF. CDR3 DNA: TGTGCCAGCACCGGGGGGGTAGCGGGGCTCTACAATGAGCAGTTCTTC.